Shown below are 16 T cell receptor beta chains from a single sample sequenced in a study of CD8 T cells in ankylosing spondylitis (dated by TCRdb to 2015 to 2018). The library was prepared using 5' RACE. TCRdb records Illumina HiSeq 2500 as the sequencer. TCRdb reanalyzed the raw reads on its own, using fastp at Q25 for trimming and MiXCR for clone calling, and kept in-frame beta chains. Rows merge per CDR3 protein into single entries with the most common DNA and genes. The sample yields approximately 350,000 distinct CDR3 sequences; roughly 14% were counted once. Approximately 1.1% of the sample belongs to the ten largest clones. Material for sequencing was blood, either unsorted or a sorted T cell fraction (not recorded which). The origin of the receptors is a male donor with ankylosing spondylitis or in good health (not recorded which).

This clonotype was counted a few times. The CDR3 reads CASSLQGFGEQFF. CDR3 DNA sequence: TGTGCCAGCAGTCTTCAGGGTTTCGGTGAGCAGTTCTTC. The chain joins TRBV27 to TRBJ2-1; TRBD1 is a possible D gene (5 bases). The germline V gene has CDR1 MNHEY and CDR2 SMNVEV (reference sequence). The CDR3 contains 13 residues. Trimming shortened V by 5 bases and J by 9 bases, and 14 bases separated the two germline ends.

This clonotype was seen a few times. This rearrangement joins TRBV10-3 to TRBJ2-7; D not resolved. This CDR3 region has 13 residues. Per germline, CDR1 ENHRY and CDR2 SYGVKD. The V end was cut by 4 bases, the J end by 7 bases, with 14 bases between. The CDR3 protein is CAISAGRQMEQYF. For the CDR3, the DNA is TGTGCCATCAGTGCGGGTCGGCAGATGGAGCAGTACTTC.

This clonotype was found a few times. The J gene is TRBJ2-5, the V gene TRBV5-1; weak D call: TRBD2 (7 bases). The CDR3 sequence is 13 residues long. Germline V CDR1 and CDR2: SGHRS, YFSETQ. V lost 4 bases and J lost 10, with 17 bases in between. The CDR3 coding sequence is TGCGCCAGCAGCAAAGGCGAGGGGGGGGACCAGTACTTC. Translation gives CASSKGEGGDQYF.

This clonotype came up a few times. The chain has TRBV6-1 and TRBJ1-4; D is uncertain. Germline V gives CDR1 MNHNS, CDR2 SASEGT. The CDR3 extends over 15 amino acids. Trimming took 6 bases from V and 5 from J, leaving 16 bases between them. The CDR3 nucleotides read TGTGCCAGCAGCTTTACCGGGATACTAAATGAAAAACTGTTTTTT. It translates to CASSFTGILNEKLFF.

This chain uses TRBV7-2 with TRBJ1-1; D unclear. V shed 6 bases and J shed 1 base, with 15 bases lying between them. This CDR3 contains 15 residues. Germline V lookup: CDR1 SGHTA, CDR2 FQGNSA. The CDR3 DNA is TGTGCCAGCAGTCCTCTCGGACTGTCGAACACTGAAGCTTTCTTT. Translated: CASSPLGLSNTEAFF.

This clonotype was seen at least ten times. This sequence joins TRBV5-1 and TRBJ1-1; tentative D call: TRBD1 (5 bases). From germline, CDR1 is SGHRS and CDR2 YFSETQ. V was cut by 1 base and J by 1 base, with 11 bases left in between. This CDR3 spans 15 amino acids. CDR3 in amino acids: CASSLTGLPNTEAFF. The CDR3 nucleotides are TGCGCCAGCAGCTTGACAGGCCTCCCGAACACTGAAGCTTTCTTT.

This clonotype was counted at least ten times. The CDR3 nucleotides are TGTGCCAGCATGGGAGGGGGCTACGAGCAGTACTTC. Its protein is CASMGGGYEQYF. The chain is built from TRBV25-1 and TRBJ2-7; D is possibly TRBD2 (7 bases). Germline V lookup: CDR1 MGHDK, CDR2 SYGVNS. The CDR3 totals 12 residues. V shed 7 bases and J shed 3 bases, with 10 bases lying between them.

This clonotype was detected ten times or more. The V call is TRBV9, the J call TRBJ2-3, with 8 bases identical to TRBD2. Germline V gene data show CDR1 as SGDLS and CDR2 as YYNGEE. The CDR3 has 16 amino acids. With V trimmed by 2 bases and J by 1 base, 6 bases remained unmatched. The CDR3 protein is CASSVSGTRGTDTQYF. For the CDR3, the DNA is TGTGCCAGCAGCGTTAGTGGGACTAGGGGCACAGATACGCAGTATTTT.

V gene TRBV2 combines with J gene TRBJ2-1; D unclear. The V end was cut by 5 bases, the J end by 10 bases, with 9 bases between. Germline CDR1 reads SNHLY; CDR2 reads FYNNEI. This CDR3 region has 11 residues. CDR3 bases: TGTGCCAGCAGTTATAGAGGAGAGCAGTTCTTC. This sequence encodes CASSYRGEQFF.

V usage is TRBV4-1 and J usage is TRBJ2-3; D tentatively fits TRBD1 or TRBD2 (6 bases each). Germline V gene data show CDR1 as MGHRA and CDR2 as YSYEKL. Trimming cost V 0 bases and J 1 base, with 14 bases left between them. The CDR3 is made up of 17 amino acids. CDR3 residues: CASSQELGGKGTDTQYF. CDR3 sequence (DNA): TGCGCCAGCAGCCAAGAATTAGGGGGGAAAGGCACAGATACGCAGTATTTT.

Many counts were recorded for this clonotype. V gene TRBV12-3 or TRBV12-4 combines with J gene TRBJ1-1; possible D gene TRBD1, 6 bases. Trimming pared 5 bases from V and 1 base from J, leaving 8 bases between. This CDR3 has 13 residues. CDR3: CASSMTGNTEAFF. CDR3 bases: TGTGCCAGCAGTATGACAGGGAACACTGAAGCTTTCTTT.

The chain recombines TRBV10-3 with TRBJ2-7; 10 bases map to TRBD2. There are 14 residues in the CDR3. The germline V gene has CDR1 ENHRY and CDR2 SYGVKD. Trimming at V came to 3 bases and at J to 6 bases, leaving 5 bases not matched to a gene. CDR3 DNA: TGTGCCATCAGTGACTCCGGACTAGCGGCCGAGCAGTACTTC. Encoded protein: CAISDSGLAAEQYF.

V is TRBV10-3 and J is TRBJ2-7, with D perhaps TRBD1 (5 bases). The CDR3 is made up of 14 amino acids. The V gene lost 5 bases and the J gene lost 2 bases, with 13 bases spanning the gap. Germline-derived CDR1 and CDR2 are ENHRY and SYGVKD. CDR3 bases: TGTGCCATCAGTACGACAGTGCCCACCTACGAGCAGTACTTC. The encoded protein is CAISTTVPTYEQYF.

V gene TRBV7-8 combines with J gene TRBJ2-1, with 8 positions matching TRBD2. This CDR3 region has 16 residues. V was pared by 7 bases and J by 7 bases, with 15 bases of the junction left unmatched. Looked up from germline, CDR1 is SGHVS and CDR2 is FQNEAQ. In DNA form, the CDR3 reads TGTGCCAGCACCAGTGGTGGTAGCGGGATAACGAATGAGCAGTTCTTC. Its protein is CASTSGGSGITNEQFF.

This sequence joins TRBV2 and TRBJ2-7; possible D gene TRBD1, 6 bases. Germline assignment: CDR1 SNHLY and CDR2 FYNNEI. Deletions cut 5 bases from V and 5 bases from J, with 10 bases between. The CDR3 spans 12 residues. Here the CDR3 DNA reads TGTGCCAGCAGTTACAGGGTACACGAGCAGTACTTC. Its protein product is CASSYRVHEQYF.

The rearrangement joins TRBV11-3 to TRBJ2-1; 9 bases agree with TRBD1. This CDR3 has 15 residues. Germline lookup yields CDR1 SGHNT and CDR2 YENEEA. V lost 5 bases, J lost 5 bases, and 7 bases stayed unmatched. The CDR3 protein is CASSPDRGENNEQFF. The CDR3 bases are TGTGCCAGCAGCCCGGACAGGGGAGAGAACAATGAGCAGTTCTTC.